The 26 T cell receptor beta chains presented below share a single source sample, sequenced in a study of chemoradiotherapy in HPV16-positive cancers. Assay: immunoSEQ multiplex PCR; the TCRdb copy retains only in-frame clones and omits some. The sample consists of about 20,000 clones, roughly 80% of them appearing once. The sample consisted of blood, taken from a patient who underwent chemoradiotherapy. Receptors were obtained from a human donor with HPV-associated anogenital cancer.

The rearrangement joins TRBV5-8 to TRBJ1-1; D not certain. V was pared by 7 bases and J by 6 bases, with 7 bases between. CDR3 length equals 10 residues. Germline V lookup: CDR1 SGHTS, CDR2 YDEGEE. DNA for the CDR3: TGTGCCAGCTTCGGACCTGAAGCTTTCTTT. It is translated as CASFGPEAFF. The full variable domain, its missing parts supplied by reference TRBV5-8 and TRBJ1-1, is EAGVTQSPTHLIKTRGQQATLRCSPISGHTSVYWYQQALGLGLQFLLWYDEGEERNRGNFPPRFSGRQFPNYSSELNVNALELEDSALYLCASFGPEAFFGQGTRLTVV.

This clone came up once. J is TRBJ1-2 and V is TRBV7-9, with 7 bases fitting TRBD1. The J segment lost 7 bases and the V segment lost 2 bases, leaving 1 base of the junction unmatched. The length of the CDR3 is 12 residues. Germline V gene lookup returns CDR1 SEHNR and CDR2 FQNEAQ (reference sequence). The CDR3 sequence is CASSLQGGGYTF. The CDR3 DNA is TGTGCCAGCAGCTTACAGGGGGGTGGCTACACCTTC.

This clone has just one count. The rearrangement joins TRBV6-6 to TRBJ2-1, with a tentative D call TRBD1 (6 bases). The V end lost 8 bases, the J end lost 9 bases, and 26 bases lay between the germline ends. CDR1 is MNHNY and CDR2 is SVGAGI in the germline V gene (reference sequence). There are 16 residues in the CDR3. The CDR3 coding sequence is TGTGCCAGCTCTAAGGCTGGGGGCGTTCAATATGGTGAGCAGTTCTTC. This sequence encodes CASSKAGGVQYGEQFF.

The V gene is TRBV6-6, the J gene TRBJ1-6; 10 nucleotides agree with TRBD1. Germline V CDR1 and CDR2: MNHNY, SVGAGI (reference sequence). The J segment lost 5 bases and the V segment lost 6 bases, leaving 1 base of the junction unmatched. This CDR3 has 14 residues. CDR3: CASRGTGDNSPLHF. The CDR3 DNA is TGTGCCAGCAGGGGGACAGGGGATAATTCACCCCTCCACTTT.

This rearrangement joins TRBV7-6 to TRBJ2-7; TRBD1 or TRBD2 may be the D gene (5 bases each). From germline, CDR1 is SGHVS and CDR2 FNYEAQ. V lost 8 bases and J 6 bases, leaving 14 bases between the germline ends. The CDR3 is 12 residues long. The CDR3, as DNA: TGTGCCAGCGGGGGTGCCCTCGCCGAGCAGTACTTC. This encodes CASGGALAEQYF.

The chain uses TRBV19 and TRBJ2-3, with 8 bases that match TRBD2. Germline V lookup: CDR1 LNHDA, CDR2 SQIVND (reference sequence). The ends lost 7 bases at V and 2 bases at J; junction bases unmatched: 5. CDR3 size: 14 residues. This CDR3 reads CASTGGGVTDTQYF. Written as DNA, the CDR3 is TGTGCCAGTACCGGGGGGGGAGTCACAGATACGCAGTATTTT.

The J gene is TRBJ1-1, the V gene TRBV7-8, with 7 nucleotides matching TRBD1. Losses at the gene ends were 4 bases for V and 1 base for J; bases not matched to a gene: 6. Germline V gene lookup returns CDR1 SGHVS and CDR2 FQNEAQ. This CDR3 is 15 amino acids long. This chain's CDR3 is CASSSYRGRNTEAFF. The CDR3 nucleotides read TGTGCCAGCAGCTCGTACAGGGGTAGGAACACTGAAGCTTTCTTT. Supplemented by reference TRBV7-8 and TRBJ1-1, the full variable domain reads GAGVSQSPRYKVAKRGQDVALRCDPISGHVSLFWYQQALGQGPEFLTYFQNEAQLDKSGLPSDRFFAERPEGSVSTLKIQRTQQEDSAVYLCASSSYRGRNTEAFFGQGTRLTVV.

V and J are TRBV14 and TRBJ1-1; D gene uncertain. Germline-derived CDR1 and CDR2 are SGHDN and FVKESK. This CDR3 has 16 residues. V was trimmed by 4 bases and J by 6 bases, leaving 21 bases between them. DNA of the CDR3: TGTGCCAGCAGCCCCTTAACCGGCCGGCGAGGTCCTGAAGCTTTCTTT. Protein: CASSPLTGRRGPEAFF.

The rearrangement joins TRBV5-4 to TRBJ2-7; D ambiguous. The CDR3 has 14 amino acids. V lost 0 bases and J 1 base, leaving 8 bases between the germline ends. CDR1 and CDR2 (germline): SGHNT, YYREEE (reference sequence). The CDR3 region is CASSLGGGSYEQYF. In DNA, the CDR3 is TGTGCCAGCAGCTTGGGTGGTGGATCCTACGAGCAGTACTTC.

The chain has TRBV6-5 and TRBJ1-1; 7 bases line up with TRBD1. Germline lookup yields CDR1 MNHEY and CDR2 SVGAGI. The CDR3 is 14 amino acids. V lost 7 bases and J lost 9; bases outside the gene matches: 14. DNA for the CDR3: TGTGCCAGCACCTCGACAGGGTGGGGTTTGAAAGCTTTCTTT. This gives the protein CASTSTGWGLKAFF.

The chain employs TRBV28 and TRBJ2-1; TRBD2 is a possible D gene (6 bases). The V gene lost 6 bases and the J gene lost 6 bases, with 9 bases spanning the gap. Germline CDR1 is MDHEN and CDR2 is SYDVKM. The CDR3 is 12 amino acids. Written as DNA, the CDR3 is TGTGCCAGCAGCGGGGGTGGCAATGAGCAGTTCTTC. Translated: CASSGGGNEQFF.

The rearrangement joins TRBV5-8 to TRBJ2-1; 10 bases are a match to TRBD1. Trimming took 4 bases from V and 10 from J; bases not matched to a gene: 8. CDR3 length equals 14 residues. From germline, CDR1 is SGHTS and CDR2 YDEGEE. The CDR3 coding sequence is TGTGCCAGCAGCCCCTACTCGACAGGGGGCGAGCAGTTCTTC. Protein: CASSPYSTGGEQFF.

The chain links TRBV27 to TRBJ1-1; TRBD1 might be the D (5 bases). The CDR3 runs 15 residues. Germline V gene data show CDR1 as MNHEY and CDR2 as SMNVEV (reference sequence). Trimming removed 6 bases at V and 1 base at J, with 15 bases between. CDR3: CASSRFDRPNTEAFF. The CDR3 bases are TGTGCCAGCAGCCGATTTGACAGACCGAACACTGAAGCTTTCTTT.

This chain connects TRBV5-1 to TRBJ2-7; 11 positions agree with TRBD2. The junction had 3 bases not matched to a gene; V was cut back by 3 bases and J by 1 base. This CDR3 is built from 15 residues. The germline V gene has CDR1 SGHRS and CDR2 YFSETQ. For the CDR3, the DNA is TGCGCCAGCAGCTCGGGACTAGCGGAATCCTACGAGCAGTACTTC. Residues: CASSSGLAESYEQYF.

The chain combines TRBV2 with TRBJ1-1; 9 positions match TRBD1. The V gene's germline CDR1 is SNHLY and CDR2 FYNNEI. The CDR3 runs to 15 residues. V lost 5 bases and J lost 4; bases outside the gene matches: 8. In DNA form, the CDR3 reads TGTGCCAGCAGTTGGATGCCGGGACAGGGCACTGAAGCTTTCTTT. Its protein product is CASSWMPGQGTEAFF.

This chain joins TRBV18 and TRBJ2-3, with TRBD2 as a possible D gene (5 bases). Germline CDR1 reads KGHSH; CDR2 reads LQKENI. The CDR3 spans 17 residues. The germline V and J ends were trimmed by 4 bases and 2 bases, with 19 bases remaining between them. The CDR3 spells CASSLRALLGDTDTQYF. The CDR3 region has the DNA TGTGCCAGCTCACTAAGGGCCTTACTAGGAGACACAGATACGCAGTATTTT.

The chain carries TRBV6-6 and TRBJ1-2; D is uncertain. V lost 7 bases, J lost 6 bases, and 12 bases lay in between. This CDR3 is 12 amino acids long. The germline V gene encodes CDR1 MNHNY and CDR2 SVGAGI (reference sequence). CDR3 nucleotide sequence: TGTGCCAGCACACTAGGTCGGGATGGCTACACCTTC. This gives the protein CASTLGRDGYTF.

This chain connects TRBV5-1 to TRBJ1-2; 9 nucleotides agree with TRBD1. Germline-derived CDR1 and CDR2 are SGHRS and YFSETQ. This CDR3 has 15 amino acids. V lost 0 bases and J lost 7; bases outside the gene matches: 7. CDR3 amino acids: CASSLATGGVRGYTF. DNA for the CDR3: TGCGCCAGCAGCTTGGCGACAGGGGGGGTCCGTGGCTACACCTTC.

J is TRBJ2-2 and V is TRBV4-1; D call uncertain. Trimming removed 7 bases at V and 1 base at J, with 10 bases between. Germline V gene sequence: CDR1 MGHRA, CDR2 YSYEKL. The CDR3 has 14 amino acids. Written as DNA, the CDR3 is TGCGCCAGCAATGACAACCTGAACACCGGGGAGCTGTTTTTT. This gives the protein CASNDNLNTGELFF.

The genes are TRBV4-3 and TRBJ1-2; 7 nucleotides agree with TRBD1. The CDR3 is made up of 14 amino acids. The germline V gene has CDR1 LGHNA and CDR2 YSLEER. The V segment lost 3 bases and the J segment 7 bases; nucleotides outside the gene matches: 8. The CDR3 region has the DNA TGCGCCAGCAGCCAGAACAGGGGTATGGGTGGCTACACCTTC. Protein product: CASSQNRGMGGYTF.

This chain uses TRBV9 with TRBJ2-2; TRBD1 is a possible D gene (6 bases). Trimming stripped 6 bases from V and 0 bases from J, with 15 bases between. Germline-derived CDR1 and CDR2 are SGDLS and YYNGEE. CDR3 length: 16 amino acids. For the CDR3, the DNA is TGTGCCAGCACCTTGACCCAGGGGTCGAACACCGGGGAGCTGTTTTTT. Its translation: CASTLTQGSNTGELFF.

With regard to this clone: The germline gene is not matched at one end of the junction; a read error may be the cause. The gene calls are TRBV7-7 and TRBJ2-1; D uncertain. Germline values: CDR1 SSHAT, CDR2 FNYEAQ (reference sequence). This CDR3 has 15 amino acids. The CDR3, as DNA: TGTGCTAGCAGCTTAGCCTGGTCTTCCTACAATGAGCAGTTCTTC. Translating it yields CASSLAWSSYNEQFF.

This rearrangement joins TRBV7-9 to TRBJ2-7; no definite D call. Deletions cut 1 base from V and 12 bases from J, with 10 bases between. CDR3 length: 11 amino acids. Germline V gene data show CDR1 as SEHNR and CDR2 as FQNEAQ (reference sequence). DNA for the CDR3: TGTGCCAGCAGCTTAGGAGGTCTCCTGTACTTC. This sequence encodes CASSLGGLLYF.

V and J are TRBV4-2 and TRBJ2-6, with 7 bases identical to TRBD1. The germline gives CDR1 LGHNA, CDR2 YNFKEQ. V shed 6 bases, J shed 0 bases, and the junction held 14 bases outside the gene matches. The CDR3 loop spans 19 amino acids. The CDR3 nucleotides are TGTGCCAGCAGGCAGGGGGTGGGGACCGAGAGCTCTGGGGCCAACGTCCTGACTTTC. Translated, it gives CASRQGVGTESSGANVLTF.

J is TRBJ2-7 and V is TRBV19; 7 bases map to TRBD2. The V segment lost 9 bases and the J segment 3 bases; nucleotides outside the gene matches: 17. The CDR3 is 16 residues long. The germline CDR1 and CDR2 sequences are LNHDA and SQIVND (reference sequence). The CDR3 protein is CASNPSPGGPNYEQYF. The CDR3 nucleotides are TGTGCCAGCAATCCTTCACCGGGGGGACCCAACTACGAGCAGTACTTC.

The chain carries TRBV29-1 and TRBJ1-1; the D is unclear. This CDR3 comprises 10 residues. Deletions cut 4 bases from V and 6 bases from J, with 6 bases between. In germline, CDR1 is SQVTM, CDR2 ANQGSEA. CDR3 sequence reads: CSVGSSEAFF. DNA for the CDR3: TGCAGCGTTGGTAGTTCTGAAGCTTTCTTT.